The TCR beta chain under discussion was sequenced for a study of blood T cell repertoires in COVID-19. This CDR3 comprises 14 residues. Germline V gene lookup returns CDR1 KGHDR and CDR2 SFDVKD. V lost 4 bases to trimming and J lost 8 bases, with 14 bases between them. TCRdb keeps only in-frame clones here, not all; method: immunoSEQ multiplex PCR. Of about 140,000 clones detected, roughly three quarters appear once; the ten largest clones hold about 6%. Sequencing was carried out using PBMCs or T cells enriched from blood (not recorded which). V gene TRBV24-1 combines with J gene TRBJ1-5; D is unclear. This clonotype was obtained from a woman in her fifties or sixties who had recovered from COVID-19. CDR3 bases: TGTGCCACCAGTGACCCCTCGGCCGGGGAGCCCCAGCATTTT. It translates to CATSDPSAGEPQHF.